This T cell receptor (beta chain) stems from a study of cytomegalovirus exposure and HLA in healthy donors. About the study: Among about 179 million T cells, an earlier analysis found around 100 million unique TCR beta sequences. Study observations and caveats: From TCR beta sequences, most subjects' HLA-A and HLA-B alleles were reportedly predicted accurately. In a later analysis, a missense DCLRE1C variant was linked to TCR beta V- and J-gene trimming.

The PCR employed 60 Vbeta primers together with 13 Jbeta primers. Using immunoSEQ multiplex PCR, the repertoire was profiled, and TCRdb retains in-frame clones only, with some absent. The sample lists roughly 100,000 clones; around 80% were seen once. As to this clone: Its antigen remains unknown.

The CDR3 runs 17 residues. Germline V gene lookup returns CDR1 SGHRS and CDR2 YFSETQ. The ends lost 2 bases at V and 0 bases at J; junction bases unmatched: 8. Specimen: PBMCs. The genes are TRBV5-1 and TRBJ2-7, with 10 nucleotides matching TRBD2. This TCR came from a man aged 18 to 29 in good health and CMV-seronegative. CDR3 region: CASSLVVASGSSYEQYF. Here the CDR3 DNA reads TGCGCCAGCAGCTTAGTAGTGGCTAGCGGGAGCTCCTACGAGCAGTACTTC.